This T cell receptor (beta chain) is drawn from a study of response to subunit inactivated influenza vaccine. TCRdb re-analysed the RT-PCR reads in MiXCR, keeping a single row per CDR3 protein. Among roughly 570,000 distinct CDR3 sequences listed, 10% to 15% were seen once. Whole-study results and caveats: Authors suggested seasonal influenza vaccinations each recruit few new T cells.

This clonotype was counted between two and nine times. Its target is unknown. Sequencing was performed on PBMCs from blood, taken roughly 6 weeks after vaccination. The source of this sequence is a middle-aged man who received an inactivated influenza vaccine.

The chain's CDR3 is CASSADSLLYGYTF. The DNA for the CDR3 is TGTGCCAGCAGCGCGGACAGTCTTCTCTATGGCTACACCTTC. The chain has TRBV7-2 and TRBJ1-2; D possibly corresponds to TRBD1 (6 bases). CDR1 SGHTA and CDR2 FQGNSA come from the germline V gene. Trimming removed 5 bases from V and 4 bases from J, with 14 bases in between. The CDR3 is made up of 14 amino acids.